This TCR beta chain was observed in a study of vaccination effects on CD4 cells after COVID-19. CDR1 and CDR2 from the germline V gene are GTSNPN and SVGIG (reference sequence). Trimming removed 1 base from V and 1 base from J; junction bases left unmatched: 15. The CDR3 sequence is 18 residues long. This clone was detected a few times. The antigen remains unidentified. Under the ViraFEST assay, PBMC were stimulated with viral peptide pools so that antigen-specific CD4+ T cells expanded. Sequencing was performed afterwards. An approximately 10-day culture period preceded the isolation of CD4+ T cells. Assay: immunoSEQ multiplex PCR; the TCRdb copy retains only in-frame clones and omits some. The sample holds over 20,000 clones; around 70% are singletons and the top ten take over 9.5%.

The chain recombines TRBV30 with TRBJ1-1; 7 positions match TRBD1. The receptor was derived from a human donor who received a COVID-19 vaccine. Sequenced here: CD4+ T cells from PBMCs cultured with HCoV-229E spike peptides, sampled before COVID-19 vaccination. CDR3 nucleotides: TGTGCCTGGAGTGGAGGATTCTTGAACAGGGGTCAGAACACTGAAGCTTTCTTT. Its translation is CAWSGGFLNRGQNTEAFF.